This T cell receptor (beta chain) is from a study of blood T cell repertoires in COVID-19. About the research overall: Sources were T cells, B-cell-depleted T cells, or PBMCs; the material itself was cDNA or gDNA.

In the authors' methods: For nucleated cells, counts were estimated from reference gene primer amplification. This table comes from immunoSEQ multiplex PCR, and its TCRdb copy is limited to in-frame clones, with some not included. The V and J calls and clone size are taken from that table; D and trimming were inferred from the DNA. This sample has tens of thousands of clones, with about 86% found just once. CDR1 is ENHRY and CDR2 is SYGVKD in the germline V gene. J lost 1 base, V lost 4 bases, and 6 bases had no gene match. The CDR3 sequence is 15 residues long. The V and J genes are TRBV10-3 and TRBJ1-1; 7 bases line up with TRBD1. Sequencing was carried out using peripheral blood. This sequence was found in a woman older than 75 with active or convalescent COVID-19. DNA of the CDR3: TGTGCCATCAGTGCAGGACAGGTGGGGAACACTGAAGCTTTCTTT. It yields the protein CAISAGQVGNTEAFF.